The sequence of this T cell receptor (beta chain) was determined in a study of regulatory T cells in long-lasting Graves disease (dated by TCRdb to about 2021). Regarding the complete study: In the newly diagnosed Graves' disease group, patients had been taking antithyroid drugs for less than 3 months. Persistent Graves' disease patients were compared with newly diagnosed Graves' disease patients by peripheral blood TCR sequencing and RNA sequencing. The study took place in China and was registered as a clinical trial. A total of about 33 samples underwent TCR sequencing, from roughly 13 patients with persistent Graves' disease and 20 or so patients with newly diagnosed Graves' disease. Overall study results and their limits: Lower TCR Shannon entropy and fewer highly expanded clones were observed in persistent Graves' disease patients than in newly diagnosed patients, which suggested clonal expansion. Patients with persistent disease shared more public clonotypes (fewer than 3,000) than newly diagnosed patients did (more than 900). Only peripheral blood was studied, because thyroid tissue, the primary lesion, was inaccessible. Sequencing and analysis were restricted to the TCR beta chain. The authors noted that the small sample size was a limitation that may lower accuracy. Persistent disease showed preferential use of TRBV28, TRBJ1-2 and TRBJ2-5, whereas newly diagnosed disease favored TRBV20-1 and TRBJ2-1.

This clonotype has just a few counts. Its antigen is currently not known. No base qualities exist here, and no much larger clone lies one base off it. The germline V gene (reference sequence) provides CDR1 DFQATT and CDR2 SNEGSKA. The CDR3 covers 14 residues, taking in both the cysteine and the phenylalanine. Kept here is only the CDR3 DNA, which spans 42 bases and is read in frame from base 1. V sheds 2 bases and J sheds 0 bases, leaving 11 bases between their ends. Libraries were prepared through multiplex PCR. Data came from an Illumina HiSeq 4000. To build TCR beta libraries, CDR3 regions were amplified by Arm-PCR using iRepertoire HTBI primers. Before sequencing, the PCR products went through gel purification. As for how the authors treated the data: Gene usage analysis of CDR3 amino acid clonotypes used the roughly 60 TRBV and more than 13 TRBJ segments found across samples. Filtered high-quality paired reads were merged into contigs using COPE and FqMerger. BLAST was used to align contigs to IMGT TRBV, TRBD and TRBJ reference genes, with CDR3 defined following IMGT. Clonotypes above 0.1% frequency were classified as highly expanded clones. Shannon entropy served as the measure of repertoire diversity, while the Gini coefficient captured V-J evenness. A clonotype was considered public if more than one individual shared it. Clones were called with MiXCR by TCRdb after fastp trimmed the public reads at Q25, and only in-frame beta chains were retained. Every entry covers one CDR3 protein and lists the most common genes and DNA from its rows. TCRdb's processing, not the study's, gives the V and J calls here. The sample data list about 210,000 distinct CDR3 sequences, and less than 20% of these were observed just once. The ten largest clones capture around 11% of the sample.

The time point label corresponds to: newly diagnosed GD, antithyroid drugs for less than 3 months. For both TCR sequencing and RNA sequencing, RNA was extracted from PBMCs in TRIzol. Graves' disease was diagnosed according to American Thyroid Association guidelines. Patients for the study were recruited at an endocrinology department in Xi'an, China. Each patient gave roughly 8.4 milliliters of peripheral blood, collected in an EDTA anticoagulant tube. Ficoll Paque Plus density gradient separation was used to isolate PBMCs, and no additional T cell sorting was done. An Agilent 2100 Bioanalyzer and agarose gel were used to check RNA quality, while a NanoDrop 2000 measured RNA concentration. The data also belong to a second study, concerning T cells in Graves' hyperthyroidism and ophthalmopathy. As that second study puts it: Stable Graves' hyperthyroidism was defined as no progression to ophthalmopathy during 18 months of follow-up. Hyperthyroidism patients were newly diagnosed, had a disease duration of under 2 months, and were aged 18 to 65 years. Exclusion was applied to patients with uncontrolled infections, other autoimmune diseases, pregnancy or lactation. Diagnoses relied on clinical symptoms, serum thyroxine and TRAb, thyroid ultrasound and orbital computed tomography. The first round of RT-PCR for the TCR CDR3 was performed with the HTBI primer set and the Qiagen OneStep RT-PCR kit. Blood samples also contained most of the expanded thyroid clonotypes (frequency above 0.001), which suggests that blood repertoires may reflect thyroid immune responses. A 13 V-J signature model separated ophthalmopathy from stable hyperthyroidism, with nearly 90% sensitivity and just under 84% specificity in cross-validation and 80%/75% in testing. During validation, the model predicted progression to ophthalmopathy a median of approximately 7 months ahead of onset, with approximately 70% sensitivity and roughly 75% specificity. To identify TCR V-J signatures that set the groups apart, the researchers used a discovery cohort of more than 95 patients, made up of roughly 40 with Graves' ophthalmopathy and about 59 with stable Graves' hyperthyroidism. Prospective prediction of ophthalmopathy was tested in an independent validation cohort of fewer than 20 hyperthyroidism patients and 15 to 17 patients who later progressed to ophthalmopathy. The approximately 97 discovery patients were randomly divided into training and test sets at a 7:3 ratio. In roughly six Graves' hyperthyroidism patients, the study also compared T-cell repertoires from thyroid tissue with T-cell repertoires from blood. Once sampling was done, hyperthyroidism patients were given methimazole at a starting dose of 30 mg daily, whereas ophthalmopathy patients were given high-dose intravenous methylprednisolone. A second multiplex PCR round built the libraries, followed by size selection and purification. Libraries were sequenced paired-end with 100 bp reads on an Illumina HiSeq2000. SOAPnuke was used to process the raw data, removing reads that contained adapters or uncalled bases, had a mean Phred below 15, or lacked an exact match to the constant primer or identifier. High-quality paired reads were merged using COPE v1.2.5, and each unique nucleotide sequence was defined as a clonotype. Clonotypes were aligned to IMGT TRBV, TRBD and TRBJ reference segments using MiTCR v1.1. The analysis was restricted to V-J combinations with a frequency above 0.0001, which together covered 99% to 99.2% of the repertoires. A TCS score was defined as the ratio of F50 (clonal expansion) to E x V (chaos), with BLOSUM62-based TCRdist applied between CDR3 peptides within each V-J. Welch's t-statistics and random forest reduced 500 to 550 V-J features to under 15, which were used in a naive Bayes classifier (R e1071). Sample size was not statistically predetermined, and investigators were not blinded to group allocation. TCR Vbeta CDR3 sequencing of roughly 140 peripheral blood samples (more than 40 ophthalmopathy, roughly 74 hyperthyroidism and 17 progressor patients) is reported in the paper.

The TCR comes from a woman aged 25 to 45 with Graves disease. Donor details come from another sample of the same person, matched by shared clones. The V and J segments used are TRBV20-1 and TRBJ2-7, with no D gene named confidently. The sample in question was peripheral blood mononuclear cells (PBMCs), obtained at new diagnosis, from a patient treated with antithyroid drugs. The nucleotide sequence is given as TGCAGTGCTAGAACAAGGGTTAGCTCCTACGAGCAGTACTTC. It specifies CSARTRVSSYEQYF.